These T cell receptor beta chains were read from a single sample in a study of PD-1 blockade in classical Hodgkin lymphoma. Clones were read by immunoSEQ multiplex PCR, and TCRdb kept only the in-frame ones, dropping some. The sample comprises some 23,000 clones, roughly two thirds of which are singletons, and approximately 17% rests with the top ten. The sample here was peripheral blood mononuclear cells (PBMCs), taken at baseline. These receptors came from a human donor with classical Hodgkin lymphoma. Both conserved end residues are part of each CDR3. D genes are given only for firm matches. The size of a clone is reported for some rows only, either as once, few or many, or as a class for expanded clones.

>TRBV5-6|TRBJ1-2|.|.
CASSLARANYGYTF
TGTGCCAGCAGCTTGGCGAGGGCTAACTATGGCTACACCTTC
>TRBV5-1|TRBJ1-1|.|.
CASSGTGLGNTEAFF
TGCGCCAGCAGCGGAACGGGACTGGGAAACACTGAAGCTTTCTTT
>TRBV5-1|TRBJ1-1|.|TRBD1
CASSLVLGQGEAFF
TGCGCCAGCAGCTTGGTCCTGGGACAGGGTGAAGCTTTCTTT
>TRBV27|TRBJ2-2|.|.
CASSWVPLNTGELFF
TGTGCCAGCAGTTGGGTCCCTCTGAACACCGGGGAGCTGTTTTTT
>TRBV7-9|TRBJ2-7|.|.
CASSTGGGEQYF
TGTGCCAGCAGTACCGGAGGAGGGGAGCAGTACTTC
>TRBV18|TRBJ2-7|.|TRBD2
CASSPLKAPGSGSYEQYF
TGTGCCAGCTCACCACTGAAAGCCCCGGGCAGCGGGAGCTACGAGCAGTACTTC
>TRBV19|TRBJ2-4|once|.
CASSIEKQNIQYF
TGTGCCAGTAGTATAGAAAAACAGAACATTCAGTACTTC
>TRBV28|TRBJ1-5|once|.
CASRSQFYSNQPQHF
TGTGCCAGCAGGAGCCAGTTTTATAGCAATCAGCCCCAGCATTTT
>TRBV6-1|TRBJ2-3|.|.
CASSADMAGVDTQYF
TGTGCCAGCAGTGCCGACATGGCCGGGGTAGATACGCAGTATTTT
>TRBV5-4|TRBJ1-3|few|.
CASSLTGPGNTIYF
TGTGCCAGCAGCTTAACAGGGCCTGGAAACACCATATATTTT
>TRBV4-3|TRBJ2-5|.|.
CASSQDRGPWETQYF
TGCGCCAGCAGCCAAGATCGAGGCCCTTGGGAGACCCAGTACTTC
>TRBV18|TRBJ1-1|.|.
CASSPVRDGAMNTEAFF
TGTGCCAGCTCACCAGTGAGGGACGGCGCCATGAACACTGAAGCTTTCTTT
>TRBV19|TRBJ2-6|.|.
CASTGWGSGANVLTF
TGTGCCAGTACCGGTTGGGGCTCTGGGGCCAACGTCCTGACTTTC
>TRBV5-1|TRBJ2-3|.|TRBD2
CASSLSASGLLRATDTQYF
TGCGCCAGCAGCTTGTCGGCTAGCGGTCTCCTCCGGGCCACAGATACGCAGTATTTT
>TRBV10-3|TRBJ2-2|once|.
CAIGENTGELFF
TGTGCCATCGGGGAGAACACCGGGGAGCTGTTTTTT
>TRBV4-1|TRBJ2-2|once|TRBD1
CASSPRTGITGELFF
TGCGCCAGCAGCCCTAGGACAGGAATTACCGGGGAGCTGTTTTTT
>TRBV9|TRBJ1-2|.|.
CASSAWGRGSDGYTF
TGTGCCAGCAGCGCATGGGGGCGGGGGTCTGATGGCTACACCTTC
>TRBV4-1|TRBJ2-5|.|TRBD2
CASSPWGTSEQETQYF
TGCGCCAGCAGCCCCTGGGGAACTAGCGAACAAGAGACCCAGTACTTC
>TRBV9|TRBJ1-5|few|.
CASSVVPGIDQPQHF
TGTGCCAGCAGCGTAGTTCCGGGGATAGATCAGCCCCAGCATTTT
>TRBV27|TRBJ2-7|.|.
CASTSAGVEQYF
TGTGCCAGCACTTCAGCAGGGGTCGAGCAGTACTTC
>TRBV19|TRBJ2-4|.|.
CASSFRKNIQYF
TGTGCCAGTAGCTTCAGGAAAAACATTCAGTACTTC
>TRBV19|TRBJ2-3|once|TRBD1
CASKDRGSTDTQYF
TGTGCCAGTAAGGACAGGGGAAGCACAGATACGCAGTATTTT
>TRBV19|TRBJ1-1|.|.
CASSTAEDRNTEAFF
TGTGCCAGTAGTACCGCCGAGGACAGGAACACTGAAGCTTTCTTT
>TRBV7-7|TRBJ1-5|few|.
CASSLNQPQHF
TGTGCCAGCAGCCTCAATCAGCCCCAGCATTTT
>TRBV9|TRBJ1-5|.|.
CASSETGRLEPQHF
TGTGCCAGCAGCGAGACAGGCAGATTGGAGCCCCAGCATTTT
>TRBV28|TRBJ1-1|.|TRBD1
CASRGRTGTPNTEAFF
TGTGCCAGCAGGGGGCGGACAGGAACCCCGAACACTGAAGCTTTCTTT
>TRBV19|TRBJ1-2|.|.
CASSLLDAVYGYTF
TGTGCCAGTAGTTTGCTCGATGCGGTCTATGGCTACACCTTC
>TRBV6-6|TRBJ2-3|.|.
CASSPGAHTDTQYF
TGTGCCAGCAGCCCAGGGGCCCATACAGATACGCAGTATTTT
>TRBV5-1|TRBJ1-1|few|.
CASSLGRGAMNTEAFF
TGCGCCAGCAGCTTGGGGCGGGGGGCTATGAACACTGAAGCTTTCTTT
>TRBV6-5|TRBJ2-4|.|TRBD1
CASSYGGQGAKIQYF
TGTGCCAGCAGTTACGGAGGACAGGGGGCGAAAATTCAGTACTTC
>TRBV4-3|TRBJ1-6|.|TRBD1
CASRQDRGVGNSPLHF
TGCGCCAGCAGACAGGACAGGGGGGTAGGTAATTCACCCCTCCACTTT
>TRBV10-3|TRBJ2-1|.|.
CATEVSDEQFF
TGTGCCACAGAGGTCAGCGATGAGCAGTTCTTC
>TRBV7-8|TRBJ2-1|.|.
CASSPSRVRERFKSYNEQFF
TGTGCCAGCAGCCCATCTAGGGTCCGGGAGAGGTTCAAATCCTACAATGAGCAGTTCTTC
>TRBV7-8|TRBJ1-5|.|TRBD1
CASSRDDTWTGGNQPQHF
TGTGCCAGCAGCCGAGATGATACCTGGACAGGGGGCAATCAGCCCCAGCATTTT
>TRBV6-1|TRBJ1-3|.|.
CASSAGTTGNTIYF
TGTGCCAGCAGTGCCGGGACAACTGGAAACACCATATATTTT
>TRBV5-4|TRBJ1-3|few|.
CASSPRGSGNTIYF
TGTGCCAGCAGCCCAAGGGGATCTGGAAACACCATATATTTT
>TRBV2|TRBJ2-1|.|.
CASSEISRGQFF
TGTGCCAGCAGTGAAATCTCGCGTGGGCAGTTCTTC
>TRBV13|TRBJ2-2|.|.
CAGRRNTGELFF
TGTGCCGGAAGACGGAACACCGGGGAGCTGTTTTTT
>TRBV10-2|TRBJ2-5|.|TRBD2
CASSDRGGGGRETQYF
TGCGCCAGCAGTGACCGGGGGGGGGGTGGACGAGAGACCCAGTACTTC
>TRBV18|TRBJ1-6|.|.
CASSPAQGGDSPLHF
TGTGCCAGCTCACCAGCTCAAGGCGGGGATTCACCCCTCCACTTT
>TRBV27|TRBJ1-1|.|TRBD1
CASSQAGGLHTEAFF
TGTGCCAGCAGCCAGGCAGGGGGCCTTCACACTGAAGCTTTCTTT
>TRBV19|TRBJ1-6|.|.
CASSIGVISPLHF
TGTGCCAGTAGTATCGGGGTAATCTCACCCCTCCACTTT
>TRBV7-6|TRBJ1-1|few|.
CASSLSGDPNTEAFF
TGTGCCAGCAGCTTATCGGGGGATCCCAACACTGAAGCTTTCTTT
>TRBV7-2|TRBJ2-1|.|.
CASSLDSGTQHQFF
TGTGCCAGCAGCTTAGACTCCGGGACACAACATCAGTTCTTC
>TRBV5-4|TRBJ1-6|.|.
CASSLEGRRSNDNSPLHF
TGTGCCAGCAGCTTGGAGGGTCGGCGGTCCAATGATAATTCACCCCTCCACTTT
>TRBV19|TRBJ1-1|.|.
CASHYGTMGAEAFF
TGTGCCAGTCATTACGGGACTATGGGGGCTGAAGCTTTCTTT
>TRBV6-4|TRBJ2-1|once|TRBD2
CASSSTSGSLNEQFF
TGTGCCAGCAGCTCCACTAGCGGGAGCTTGAATGAGCAGTTCTTC
>TRBV7-8|TRBJ2-1|few|.
CASRWDFVGNEQFF
TGTGCCAGCAGATGGGACTTCGTTGGCAATGAGCAGTTCTTC
>TRBV6-5|TRBJ2-4|.|.
CASSSSGLSGNIQYF
TGTGCCAGCAGTTCCTCGGGGCTTAGCGGAAACATTCAGTACTTC
>TRBV10-3|TRBJ2-2|.|.
CAISETNTGELFF
TGTGCCATCAGTGAAACGAACACCGGGGAGCTGTTTTTT
>TRBV6-1|TRBJ2-2|.|.
CASSRGVSGELFF
TGTGCCAGCAGTAGAGGGGTCTCCGGGGAGCTGTTTTTT
>TRBV5-5|TRBJ1-4|.|.
CASSLSLALGGEKLFF
TGTGCCAGCAGCTTGTCACTGGCTCTAGGGGGGGAAAAACTGTTTTTT
>TRBV6-6|TRBJ1-2|.|TRBD1
CASTSGTEIYGYTF
TGTGCCAGCACTAGTGGGACAGAAATCTATGGCTACACCTTC
>TRBV19|TRBJ1-1|.|.
CASTRRDTEAFF
TGTGCCAGTACGCGCAGAGACACTGAAGCTTTCTTT
>TRBV5-1|TRBJ1-1|.|.
CASSSRGGGMNTEAFF
TGCGCCAGCAGCTCACGAGGGGGAGGTATGAACACTGAAGCTTTCTTT